A selection of T cell receptor beta chains follows, all from one sample in a study of T-cell reconstitution after alpha-beta-depleted transplantation in children. In TCRdb, the PCR reads were re-called with MiXCR into one record per CDR3 protein. The table records a few hundred thousand distinct CDR3 sequences, more than 20% of them present only once. The sequencing here drew on PBMCs, taken before TCRalphabeta/CD19-depleted stem cell transplant. The receptors stem from a boy less than two years old with Wiskott-Aldrich syndrome, due to receive a stem cell transplant. Both conserved end residues are part of each CDR3. The D gene is left open where the match is weak. Expanded clones are given a class, and other clones once, few, many or no size at all.

CDR3aa: CASSQVKGGGYGYTF
CDR3nt: TGTGCCAGCAGCCAAGTCAAAGGGGGAGGGTATGGCTACACCTTC
v_gene: TRBV4-2
d_gene: -
abundance: few
j_gene: TRBJ1-2

CDR3aa: CASSPGTLSPLHF
CDR3nt: TGTGCCAGCAGCCCGGGGACACTTTCCCCCCTCCACTTT
v_gene: TRBV7-2
d_gene: -
abundance: -
j_gene: TRBJ1-6

CDR3aa: CAWSGPGEDSGANVLTF
CDR3nt: TGTGCCTGGAGTGGTCCCGGGGAGGACTCTGGGGCCAACGTCCTGACTTTC
v_gene: TRBV30
d_gene: -
abundance: -
j_gene: TRBJ2-6

CDR3aa: CASSLGGDSGEAFF
CDR3nt: TGTGCCAGCAGCTTAGGAGGGGACAGCGGTGAAGCTTTCTTT
v_gene: TRBV7-9
d_gene: TRBD1
abundance: -
j_gene: TRBJ1-1

CDR3aa: CASSSVDYTDTQYF
CDR3nt: TGTGCCAGCAGTTCCGTAGACTACACAGATACGCAGTATTTT
v_gene: TRBV12-3/TRBV12-4
d_gene: -
abundance: -
j_gene: TRBJ2-3

CDR3aa: CATSDRTSTDTQYF
CDR3nt: TGTGCCACCAGTGACCGAACTAGCACAGATACGCAGTATTTT
v_gene: TRBV24-1
d_gene: -
abundance: -
j_gene: TRBJ2-3

CDR3aa: CASSADYNEQFF
CDR3nt: TGCGCCAGCAGCGCTGATTACAATGAGCAGTTCTTC
v_gene: TRBV5-1
d_gene: -
abundance: few
j_gene: TRBJ2-1

CDR3aa: CASRIGTSLTGELFF
CDR3nt: TGTGCCAGCAGGATCGGGACTAGCCTCACCGGGGAGCTGTTTTTT
v_gene: TRBV7-9
d_gene: TRBD2
abundance: few
j_gene: TRBJ2-2

CDR3aa: CASSYVLAGGLAKNSQYF
CDR3nt: TGTGCCAGCAGTTATGTGCTAGCGGGAGGGCTAGCCAAAAACAGTCAGTACTTC
v_gene: TRBV6-5
d_gene: TRBD2
abundance: -
j_gene: TRBJ2-4

CDR3aa: CASTSRPTGAGANVLTF
CDR3nt: TGTGCCAGCACCAGTCGCCCGACAGGGGCCGGGGCCAACGTCCTGACTTTC
v_gene: TRBV2
d_gene: TRBD1
abundance: -
j_gene: TRBJ2-6

CDR3aa: CASSGSGNTDTQYF
CDR3nt: TGCGCCAGCAGCGGTAGCGGGAACACAGATACGCAGTATTTT
v_gene: TRBV5-1
d_gene: TRBD2
abundance: few
j_gene: TRBJ2-3

CDR3aa: CASSPGGRSPLHF
CDR3nt: TGTGCCAGCAGTCCCGGGGGGAGATCACCCCTCCACTTT
v_gene: TRBV12-3/TRBV12-4
d_gene: -
abundance: -
j_gene: TRBJ1-6

CDR3aa: CSVQDRNYEQYF
CDR3nt: TGCAGCGTTCAAGACAGGAACTACGAGCAGTACTTC
v_gene: TRBV29-1
d_gene: -
abundance: few
j_gene: TRBJ2-7

CDR3aa: CASSLFRNYNEQFF
CDR3nt: TGCGCCAGCAGCTTGTTCCGAAACTACAATGAGCAGTTCTTC
v_gene: TRBV5-1
d_gene: -
abundance: -
j_gene: TRBJ2-1

CDR3aa: CASSSTGFDEQFF
CDR3nt: TGTGCCAGCAGTTCAACAGGGTTCGATGAGCAGTTCTTC
v_gene: TRBV28
d_gene: -
abundance: -
j_gene: TRBJ2-1

CDR3aa: CSARKDLYEQYF
CDR3nt: TGCAGTGCTAGAAAGGACCTCTACGAGCAGTACTTC
v_gene: TRBV20-1
d_gene: -
abundance: few
j_gene: TRBJ2-7

CDR3aa: CASSFGNFNTGELFF
CDR3nt: TGTGCCAGCAGCTTCGGGAATTTCAACACCGGGGAGCTGTTTTTT
v_gene: TRBV7-6
d_gene: -
abundance: -
j_gene: TRBJ2-2

CDR3aa: CASSLVGRRVETQYF
CDR3nt: TGTGCCAGCAGCTTGGTAGGCCGTAGAGTGGAGACCCAGTACTTC
v_gene: TRBV5-6
d_gene: -
abundance: -
j_gene: TRBJ2-5

CDR3aa: CASSQSLGTGHSNQPQHF
CDR3nt: TGTGCCAGCAGCCAATCGTTGGGGACAGGTCATAGCAATCAGCCCCAGCATTTT
v_gene: TRBV4-2
d_gene: TRBD1
abundance: few
j_gene: TRBJ1-5

CDR3aa: CASSVNSGVYNEQFF
CDR3nt: TGTGCCAGCAGCGTAAATAGCGGGGTCTACAATGAGCAGTTCTTC
v_gene: TRBV9
d_gene: TRBD2
abundance: few
j_gene: TRBJ2-1

CDR3aa: CACHRDRRFQETQYF
CDR3nt: TGTGCCTGCCACCGGGACAGGAGATTTCAAGAGACCCAGTACTTC
v_gene: TRBV6-1
d_gene: TRBD1
abundance: few
j_gene: TRBJ2-5

CDR3aa: CASSLGVGTQYF
CDR3nt: TGTGCCAGCAGTCTGGGAGTTGGGACCCAGTACTTC
v_gene: TRBV12-3/TRBV12-4
d_gene: -
abundance: many
j_gene: TRBJ2-5

CDR3aa: CASSLKGMRNEQYF
CDR3nt: TGTGCCAGCAGCTTGAAGGGAATGAGAAACGAGCAGTACTTC
v_gene: TRBV5-5
d_gene: -
abundance: -
j_gene: TRBJ2-7

CDR3aa: CASSYGTSGHAGVGELFF
CDR3nt: TGTGCCAGCAGTTACGGGACTAGCGGTCACGCCGGTGTCGGGGAGCTGTTTTTT
v_gene: TRBV27
d_gene: TRBD2
abundance: -
j_gene: TRBJ2-2

CDR3aa: CASSPRSHEQYF
CDR3nt: TGTGCCAGCAGCCCCCGTTCTCACGAGCAGTACTTC
v_gene: TRBV7-2
d_gene: -
abundance: many
j_gene: TRBJ2-7

CDR3aa: CATSDSQVATNEKLFF
CDR3nt: TGTGCCACCAGTGACTCCCAGGTTGCAACTAATGAAAAACTGTTTTTT
v_gene: TRBV24-1
d_gene: -
abundance: -
j_gene: TRBJ1-4

CDR3aa: CASSHLSGTGSDYTF
CDR3nt: TGTGCCAGCAGCCACCTATCCGGGACAGGGAGCGACTACACCTTC
v_gene: TRBV3-1
d_gene: TRBD1
abundance: -
j_gene: TRBJ1-2